These 7 T cell receptor beta chains share one sample of origin, sequenced in a study of T cell changes during pregnancy in multiple sclerosis. Sequencing used immunoSEQ multiplex PCR; TCRdb keeps in-frame clones, though not all of them. In the table there are about 73,000 clones, roughly 90% of which are singletons. The material was peripheral blood, obtained after pregnancy. The receptors originated from a female donor in good health, enrolled as a control in a pregnancy study.

The J gene is TRBJ1-1, the V gene TRBV30; no firm D call. V was cut by 0 bases and J by 1 base, with 9 bases left in between. The CDR3 sequence is 14 residues long. The V gene's germline CDR1 is GTSNPN and CDR2 SVGIG (reference sequence). The CDR3 nucleotides read TGTGCCTGGAGTGTAAACAGTAAGAACACTGAAGCTTTCTTT. It yields the protein CAWSVNSKNTEAFF. The entire variable domain, with the rest obtained from reference TRBV30 and TRBJ1-1, is as follows: SQTIHQWPATLVQPVGSPLSLECTVEGTSNPNLYWYRQAAGRGLQLLFYSVGIGQISSEVPQNLSASRPQDRQFILSSKKLLLSDSGFYLCAWSVNSKNTEAFFGQGTRLTVV.

The chain recombines TRBV30 with TRBJ2-5; 10 nucleotides match TRBD2. Germline V gene data show CDR1 as GTSNPN and CDR2 as SVGIG (reference sequence). This CDR3 has 14 residues. The V segment lost 6 bases and the J segment 1 base; nucleotides outside the gene matches: 5. CDR3 in DNA: TGTGCCTGTCTAGCGGGGGTACTCCAAGAGACCCAGTACTTC. It is translated as CACLAGVLQETQYF.

V is TRBV7-2 and J is TRBJ2-7; D perhaps matches TRBD2 (5 bases). V lost 1 base to trimming and J lost 7 bases, with 17 bases between them. The CDR3 runs 15 residues. The germline V gene has CDR1 SGHTA and CDR2 FQGNSA. The chain's CDR3 is CASSLVSAGLGEQYF. The CDR3 bases are TGTGCCAGCAGCTTAGTCAGCGCGGGCCTCGGGGAGCAGTACTTC. Full variable domain (rest looked up from reference TRBV7-2 and TRBJ2-7): GAGVSQSPSNKVTEKGKDVELRCDPISGHTALYWYRQSLGQGLEFLIYFQGNSAPDKSGLPSDRFSAERTGGSVSTLTIQRTQQEDSAVYLCASSLVSAGLGEQYFGPGTRLTVT.

This chain joins TRBV4-2 and TRBJ2-7, with D possibly matching TRBD1 (6 bases). This CDR3 spans 15 amino acids. The germline gives CDR1 LGHNA, CDR2 YNFKEQ. V lost 0 bases, J lost 3 bases, and 12 bases lay in between. In DNA form, the CDR3 reads TGTGCCAGCAGCCAAGAAGGGCAGGGGAACTACGAGCAGTACTTC. Translation: CASSQEGQGNYEQYF.

The chain combines TRBV6-4 with TRBJ1-1, with D hard to call. Germline V CDR1 and CDR2: MRHNA, SNTAGT. Trimming took 6 bases from V and 4 from J, leaving 15 bases between them. CDR3 length equals 14 residues. CDR3 coding DNA: TGTGCCAGCAGGGCGACCTGGGCGGGCACTGAAGCTTTCTTT. Protein sequence: CASRATWAGTEAFF.

This clone was seen just once. The rearrangement joins TRBV27 to TRBJ1-6, with 7 bases aligning to TRBD1. CDR3 length equals 15 residues. Germline CDR1 reads MNHEY; CDR2 reads SMNVEV (reference sequence). Unmatched junction bases numbered 9, after V lost 6 bases and J lost 7 bases. In DNA, the CDR3 is TGTGCCAGCAGGCAACAGGGGTCGAGGAATTCACCCCTCCACTTT. This sequence encodes CASRQQGSRNSPLHF.

The chain employs TRBV30 and TRBJ2-5, with 10 bases fitting TRBD2. Germline lookup yields CDR1 GTSNPN and CDR2 SVGIG (reference sequence). V was clipped by 3 bases and J by 4 bases; unmatched bases: 5. CDR3 length equals 14 residues. CDR3 in DNA: TGTGCCTGGAGGGTAGCGGGGGGCACAGAGACCCAGTACTTC. This translates into CAWRVAGGTETQYF.